These 10 T cell receptor beta chains were sequenced from one sample in a study of T cells after yellow fever vaccination. TCRdb re-called the 5' RACE reads through MiXCR, storing one row per CDR3 protein. The data show some 500,000 distinct CDR3 sequences, 13% seen once. Sequencing used PBMCs, obtained on the day of the yellow fever booster vaccination. The receptor set was obtained from a man in his thirties or forties who received the YFV17D yellow fever vaccine.

V is TRBV20-1 and J is TRBJ2-5; D remains unclear. The CDR3 has 12 residues. Between the trimmed V and J ends, which lost 5 bases and 0 bases, there was a span of 7 bases. Per germline, CDR1 DFQATT and CDR2 SNEGSKA (reference sequence). CDR3 residues: CSALQNQETQYF. CDR3 in DNA: TGCAGTGCTCTACAGAACCAAGAGACCCAGTACTTC.

In this sample, this clonotype turned up a few times. The rearrangement uses TRBV7-2 and TRBJ1-5; unclear D gene. V was clipped by 5 bases and J by 3 bases, with 8 bases between them. The CDR3 is 13 residues long. Germline-derived CDR1 and CDR2 are SGHTA and FQGNSA. CDR3 nucleotide sequence: TGTGCCAGCAGCCCGGAGTACAATCAGCCCCAGCATTTT. This sequence encodes CASSPEYNQPQHF.

This clonotype was seen ten or more times. The V and J genes are TRBV5-1 and TRBJ2-7; TRBD1 might be the D (6 bases). Germline V gives CDR1 SGHRS, CDR2 YFSETQ. The CDR3 runs to 14 residues. The ends were cut back, 4 bases at V and 5 bases at J, with 16 bases in the middle. CDR3 bases: TGCGCCAGCAGCCGTCAAACAGGGACCGACGAGCAGTACTTC. As protein: CASSRQTGTDEQYF.

The chain links TRBV30 to TRBJ1-4; no definite D call. This CDR3 contains 14 residues. V was cut by 2 bases and J by 4 bases, with 11 bases left in between. CDR1 GTSNPN and CDR2 SVGIG come from the germline V gene (reference sequence). CDR3 protein: CAWSPGPVNEKLFF. In DNA, the CDR3 is TGTGCCTGGAGTCCCGGACCCGTTAATGAAAAACTGTTTTTT. The variable domain in full, with the rest retrieved from reference TRBV30 and TRBJ1-4, is SQTIHQWPATLVQPVGSPLSLECTVEGTSNPNLYWYRQAAGRGLQLLFYSVGIGQISSEVPQNLSASRPQDRQFILSSKKLLLSDSGFYLCAWSPGPVNEKLFFGSGTQLSVL.

In its sample, this clonotype was seen a few times. The chain recombines TRBV28 with TRBJ1-1, with TRBD1 as a possible D gene (5 bases). The CDR3 covers 17 residues. CDR1 is MDHEN and CDR2 is SYDVKM in the germline V gene. V shed 8 bases and J shed 2 bases, with 24 bases lying between them. The CDR3 coding sequence is TGTGCCAGCTACCCCCCCCAGGAAAGGGGTTTAAACACTGAAGCTTTCTTT. Its translation: CASYPPQERGLNTEAFF.

The chain links TRBV28 to TRBJ2-3; 11 bases agree with TRBD1. The CDR3 runs to 15 residues. V trimming: 5 bases; J trimming: 4 bases; junction bases outside the gene matches: 5. Germline V gene sequence: CDR1 MDHEN, CDR2 SYDVKM. The CDR3: CASSLGTGGADTQYF. The CDR3 nucleotides are TGTGCCAGCAGTCTCGGGACAGGGGGTGCAGATACGCAGTATTTT. Full variable domain (outside the CDR3, taken from reference TRBV28 and TRBJ2-3): DVKVTQSSRYLVKRTGEKVFLECVQDMDHENMFWYRQDPGLGLRLIYFSYDVKMKEKGDIPEGYSVSREKKERFSLILESASTNQTSMYLCASSLGTGGADTQYFGPGTRLTVL.

This chain uses TRBV5-6 with TRBJ2-6; D uncertain. V lost 4 bases to trimming and J lost 4 bases, with 12 bases between them. This CDR3 region has 15 residues. Per the germline V gene, CDR1 is SGHDT and CDR2 is YYEEEE. Here the CDR3 DNA reads TGTGCCAGCAGCCCCACAGTAGCCGGGGCCAACGTCCTGACTTTC. It specifies CASSPTVAGANVLTF.

This clonotype turned up a few times. V and J are TRBV7-9 and TRBJ2-1; unclear D gene. CDR3 length: 16 residues. The germline V gene has CDR1 SEHNR and CDR2 FQNEAQ (reference sequence). V lost 4 bases and J lost 8, with 21 bases in between. The CDR3 protein is CASSSLWTRVVHEQFF. The CDR3 DNA reads as TGTGCCAGCAGCTCCCTGTGGACCCGGGTGGTTCATGAGCAGTTCTTC.

CDR3 nucleotide sequence: TGTGCCAGCAGCTTGGGGGGATTAGGCCAGGGCGAGCAGTACTTC. This gives the protein CASSLGGLGQGEQYF. The gene calls are TRBV7-9 and TRBJ2-7, with D possibly TRBD2 on 6 matching bases. The CDR3 runs 15 residues. Germline CDR1 reads SEHNR; CDR2 reads FQNEAQ (reference sequence). Trimming cost V 3 bases and J 6 bases, with 18 bases left between them.

The sample holds a few counts of this clonotype. The J gene is TRBJ2-3, the V gene TRBV7-2; TRBD2 matches at 10 bases. Per the germline V gene, CDR1 is SGHTA and CDR2 is FQGNSA. The trim removed 5 bases at V and 3 bases at J, leaving 8 bases unmatched. The CDR3 has 16 amino acids. The CDR3 loop reads CASSTIAGGRTDTQYF. The DNA for the CDR3 is TGTGCCAGCAGCACCATAGCGGGAGGAAGAACAGATACGCAGTATTTT.